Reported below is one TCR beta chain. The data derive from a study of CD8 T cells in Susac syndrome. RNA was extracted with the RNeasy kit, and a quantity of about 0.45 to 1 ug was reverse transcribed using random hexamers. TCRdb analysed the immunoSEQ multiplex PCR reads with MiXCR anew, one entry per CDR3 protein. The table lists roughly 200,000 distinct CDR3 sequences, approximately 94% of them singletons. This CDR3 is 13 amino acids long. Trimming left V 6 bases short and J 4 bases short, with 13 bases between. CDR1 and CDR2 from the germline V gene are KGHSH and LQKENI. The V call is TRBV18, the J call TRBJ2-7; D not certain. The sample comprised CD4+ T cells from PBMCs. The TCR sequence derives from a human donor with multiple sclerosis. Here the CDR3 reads CASSRSSGYEQYF. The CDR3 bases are TGTGCCAGCTCTCGATCGTCCGGTTACGAGCAGTACTTC.